This passage covers 7 T cell receptor beta chains from one sample sequenced in a study of blood T cell repertoires in COVID-19. The table came from immunoSEQ multiplex PCR; TCRdb's copy has only in-frame clones and leaves some out. The table has some 86,000 clones, over 80% seen once. The specimen was peripheral blood. These receptors originate from an elderly woman with active or convalescent COVID-19.

This sequence joins TRBV10-3 and TRBJ2-2, with 8 bases identical to TRBD2. This CDR3 comprises 15 residues. V dropped 6 bases and J dropped 1; count of bases not matched to a gene: 4. Germline lookup yields CDR1 ENHRY and CDR2 SYGVKD. The CDR3 coding sequence is TGTGCCATCAGCGGGAGGGCCAGGAACACCGGGGAGCTGTTTTTT. This encodes CAISGRARNTGELFF.

The rearrangement joins TRBV7-2 to TRBJ2-3; D not certain. The germline V gene has CDR1 SGHTA and CDR2 FQGNSA. This CDR3 spans 15 amino acids. With 2 bases removed from V and 2 bases from J, the gap between germline ends came to 11 bases. The CDR3 DNA sequence: TGTGCCAGCAGCTTATTCTCGGCGGTCACAGATACGCAGTATTTT. This sequence encodes CASSLFSAVTDTQYF.

The chain has TRBV9 and TRBJ2-7, with TRBD1 matching over 9 bases. The CDR3 is 16 amino acids. V lost 0 bases to trimming and J lost 5 bases; unmatched junction nucleotides: 9. Germline assignment: CDR1 SGDLS and CDR2 YYNGEE. CDR3 sequence reads: CASSVGGWDRDHEQYF. The CDR3 region has the DNA TGTGCCAGCAGCGTAGGGGGTTGGGACAGGGATCACGAGCAGTACTTC.

The chain recombines TRBV19 with TRBJ2-3; 8 nucleotides match TRBD2. Germline assignment: CDR1 LNHDA and CDR2 SQIVND (reference sequence). This CDR3 comprises 15 residues. Trimming at V came to 5 bases and at J to 1 base, leaving 5 bases not matched to a gene. CDR3 sequence: CASSVPTSGTDTQYF. The DNA for the CDR3 is TGTGCCAGTAGTGTCCCGACTAGCGGCACAGATACGCAGTATTTT. The full variable domain, completed using reference TRBV19 and TRBJ2-3, is DGGITQSPKYLFRKEGQNVTLSCEQNLNHDAMYWYRQDPGQGLRLIYYSQIVNDFQKGDIAEGYSVSREKKESFPLTVTSAQKNPTAFYLCASSVPTSGTDTQYFGPGTRLTVL.

J is TRBJ1-3 and V is TRBV19; 7 bases are shared with TRBD1. The CDR3 sequence is 15 residues long. CDR1 is LNHDA, CDR2 SQIVND, per germline (reference sequence). The J segment lost 6 bases and the V segment lost 5 bases, leaving 10 bases of the junction unmatched. The CDR3 nucleotides are TGTGCCAGTAGTTCCTCCTACAGGGGCGCAAACACCATATATTTT. This gives the protein CASSSSYRGANTIYF. The variable domain in full, completed from reference TRBV19 and TRBJ1-3, reads DGGITQSPKYLFRKEGQNVTLSCEQNLNHDAMYWYRQDPGQGLRLIYYSQIVNDFQKGDIAEGYSVSREKKESFPLTVTSAQKNPTAFYLCASSSSYRGANTIYFGEGSWLTVV.

V gene TRBV5-1 combines with J gene TRBJ1-1; 9 bases are a match to TRBD1. The V gene end was trimmed by 0 bases and the J gene end by 1 base; junction bases not matched to a gene: 7. This CDR3 has 17 residues. CDR1 and CDR2 from the germline V gene are SGHRS and YFSETQ. In nucleotides, the CDR3 is TGCGCCAGCAGCTTGGTGGCCGGACAGGGGACGAACACTGAAGCTTTCTTT. Its protein product is CASSLVAGQGTNTEAFF. Drawing the rest from reference TRBV5-1 and TRBJ1-1, the complete variable domain is KAGVTQTPRYLIKTRGQQVTLSCSPISGHRSVSWYQQTPGQGLQFLFEYFSETQRNKGNFPGRFSGRQFSNSRSEMNVSTLELGDSALYLCASSLVAGQGTNTEAFFGQGTRLTVV.

The chain couples TRBV24-1 to TRBJ1-1, with 9 bases aligning to TRBD1. Germline V CDR1 and CDR2: KGHDR, SFDVKD. The junction had 3 bases not matched to a gene; V was cut back by 4 bases and J by 4 bases. The CDR3 has 14 amino acids. The DNA of the CDR3 is TGTGCCACCAGTGACCCGGGACAGGGCACTGAAGCTTTCTTT. As protein: CATSDPGQGTEAFF.